The 9 T cell receptor beta chains below all came from one sample that was sequenced in a study of OX40 agonist ivuxolimab in advanced cancers. Using immunoSEQ multiplex PCR, the repertoire was profiled, and TCRdb retains in-frame clones only, with some absent. This table has about 110,000 clones, more than 70% appearing once. This sample comprised CD4+ or CD8+ T cells sorted from blood, obtained in a trial of the OX40 agonist ivuxolimab. These receptors all come from an adult with an advanced solid tumor such as melanoma, head and neck, liver or kidney cancer.

This clone was observed once. The V gene is TRBV5-4, the J gene TRBJ1-2; weak D call: TRBD1 (5 bases). The V end was cut by 0 bases, the J end by 2 bases, with 11 bases between. CDR3 length equals 15 residues. Germline V lookup: CDR1 SGHNT, CDR2 YYREEE (reference sequence). CDR3 nucleotide sequence: TGTGCCAGCAGCTTGGACAGGCTGGGGAACTATGGCTACACCTTC. Protein: CASSLDRLGNYGYTF.

The chain uses TRBV4-1 and TRBJ2-6; the D call may be TRBD1 or TRBD2 (5 bases each). Germline V gene lookup returns CDR1 MGHRA and CDR2 YSYEKL. The CDR3 is 15 residues long. Trimming stripped 3 bases from V and 2 bases from J, with 8 bases between. Here the CDR3 reads CASSHMGAGANVLTF. In DNA form, the CDR3 reads TGCGCCAGCAGCCATATGGGGGCTGGGGCCAACGTCCTGACTTTC.

A remark on this clone: This specimen includes other DNA sequences encoding the same CDR3. The chain uses TRBV19 and TRBJ1-1; D not certain. Between the trimmed V and J ends, which lost 8 bases and 0 bases, there was a span of 10 bases. The V gene's germline CDR1 is LNHDA and CDR2 SQIVND (reference sequence). CDR3 length: 13 amino acids. CDR3 coding DNA: TGTGCCAGTTCTATATCGGTGAACACTGAAGCTTTCTTT. The encoded protein is CASSISVNTEAFF.

The rearrangement joins TRBV10-3 to TRBJ1-6; weak D call: TRBD1 (5 bases). Trimming removed 10 bases from V and 7 bases from J, with 17 bases in between. Germline V lookup: CDR1 ENHRY, CDR2 SYGVKD. The CDR3 length is 14 residues. Here the CDR3 reads CATRWARENSPLHF. CDR3 in DNA: TGTGCCACCAGGTGGGCCAGGGAGAATTCACCCCTCCACTTT.

The chain has TRBV7-9 and TRBJ1-2; D remains unclear. The V end lost 5 bases, the J end lost 4 bases, and 8 bases lay between the germline ends. The CDR3 is 12 residues long. Germline CDR1 SEHNR, CDR2 FQNEAQ (reference sequence). CDR3 loop: CASSEGAYGYTF. Written as DNA, the CDR3 is TGTGCCAGCAGCGAGGGCGCCTATGGCTACACCTTC.

The chain couples TRBV7-2 to TRBJ1-1; no clear D. The CDR3 spans 14 residues. The V gene lost 0 bases and the J gene lost 1 base, with 6 bases spanning the gap. Per germline, CDR1 SGHTA and CDR2 FQGNSA. As DNA, the CDR3 is TGTGCCAGCAGCTTAGCGGAGTCGAACACTGAAGCTTTCTTT. Its translation: CASSLAESNTEAFF.

The chain recombines TRBV30 with TRBJ1-2; TRBD1 aligns across 7 bases. The CDR3 consists of 17 residues. With 2 bases clipped from V and 6 bases from J, the junction kept 18 bases outside the gene matches. Germline CDR1 and CDR2: GTSNPN and SVGIG (reference sequence). CDR3 in DNA: TGTGCCTGGAGTAAGAAGTCCGACAGGGTATTTAATCATGGCTACACCTTC. Protein: CAWSKKSDRVFNHGYTF.

This clone was observed a single time. This chain uses TRBV30 with TRBJ1-5; D may be TRBD1 (5 bases). This CDR3 contains 13 residues. Per the germline V gene, CDR1 is GTSNPN and CDR2 is SVGIG (reference sequence). V was shortened by 1 base and J by 6 bases, with 10 bases between the two germline ends. CDR3 sequence (DNA): TGTGCCTGGAGTGCCGAGGGGAGTCAGCCCCAGCATTTT. Its translation is CAWSAEGSQPQHF.

This clone was seen more than once but under ten times. The J gene is TRBJ1-2, the V gene TRBV6-5; maybe TRBD1 (5 bases). The CDR3 consists of 14 residues. Germline V CDR1 and CDR2: MNHEY, SVGAGI. The V end lost 2 bases, the J end lost 6 bases, and 13 bases lay between the germline ends. In DNA, the CDR3 is TGTGCCAGCAGTTACAAGGCAGGGAGGCATGGCTACACCTTC. Translated: CASSYKAGRHGYTF.